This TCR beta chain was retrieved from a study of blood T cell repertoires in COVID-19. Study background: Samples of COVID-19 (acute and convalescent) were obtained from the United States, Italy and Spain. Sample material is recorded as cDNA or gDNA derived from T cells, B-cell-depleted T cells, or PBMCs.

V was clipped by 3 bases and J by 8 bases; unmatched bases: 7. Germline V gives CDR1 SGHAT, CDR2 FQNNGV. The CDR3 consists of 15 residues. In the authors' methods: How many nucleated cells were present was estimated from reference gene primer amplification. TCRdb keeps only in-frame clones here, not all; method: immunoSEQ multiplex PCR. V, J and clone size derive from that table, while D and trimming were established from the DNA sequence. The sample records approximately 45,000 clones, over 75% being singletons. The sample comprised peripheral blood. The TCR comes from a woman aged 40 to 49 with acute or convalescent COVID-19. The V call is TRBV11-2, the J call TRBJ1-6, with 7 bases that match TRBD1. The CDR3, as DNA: TGTGCCAGCAGCTTGCCTACAGGGGCCTATTCACCCCTCCACTTT. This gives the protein CASSLPTGAYSPLHF.